These 3 T cell receptor beta chains came from one sample sequenced in a study of T cells in Graves' hyperthyroidism and ophthalmopathy. Amplified regions were TCR beta CDR3 sequences from RNA transcripts. A first-round RT-PCR of the TCR CDR3 used the HTBI primer set. TCRdb analysed the multiplex PCR reads with MiXCR anew, one entry per CDR3 protein. This table holds some 720,000 distinct CDR3 sequences, about a sixth found once. The sample was blood. Receptor source: a man younger than 35 with Graves' hyperthyroidism.

This clonotype has more than one count but fewer than ten. The V and J genes are TRBV6-2 or TRBV6-3 and TRBJ2-1; 13 positions match TRBD2. After removal of 0 bases from V and 8 bases from J, the junction contained 4 bases not matched to a gene. The length of the CDR3 is 16 residues. Germline V CDR1 and CDR2: MNHEY, SVGEGT. This CDR3 reads CASSYSLAGGPYEQFF. The CDR3 nucleotides are TGTGCCAGCAGTTACTCACTAGCGGGAGGGCCGTATGAGCAGTTCTTC.

The J gene is TRBJ2-1, the V gene TRBV5-6; 8 bases match TRBD1. Germline-derived CDR1 and CDR2 are SGHDT and YYEEEE. This CDR3 region has 14 residues. V shed 4 bases and J 6 bases; nucleotides not matched to a gene: 6. CDR3 sequence (DNA): TGTGCCAGCAGCCCCTGGACAGGGCTCAATGAGCAGTTCTTC. This encodes CASSPWTGLNEQFF.

The rearrangement uses TRBV10-1 and TRBJ2-7; D might be TRBD2 (5 bases). Germline V gene lookup returns CDR1 WNHNN and CDR2 SYGVQD (reference sequence). Trimming took 9 bases from V and 1 from J, leaving 19 bases between them. The CDR3 runs 15 residues. The CDR3 sequence is CARGSCAVQSYEQYF. For the CDR3, the DNA is TGCGCCAGGGGGAGTTGTGCCGTACAATCCTACGAGCAGTACTTC.